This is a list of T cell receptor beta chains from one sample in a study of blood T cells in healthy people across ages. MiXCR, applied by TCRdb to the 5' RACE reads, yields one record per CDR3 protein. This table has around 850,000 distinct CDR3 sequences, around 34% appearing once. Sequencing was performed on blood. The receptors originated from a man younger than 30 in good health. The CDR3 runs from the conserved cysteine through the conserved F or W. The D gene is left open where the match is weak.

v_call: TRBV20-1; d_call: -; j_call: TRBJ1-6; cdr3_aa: CSARDRSYNSPLHF
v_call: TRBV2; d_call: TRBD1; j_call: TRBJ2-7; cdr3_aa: CASDRDYEQYF
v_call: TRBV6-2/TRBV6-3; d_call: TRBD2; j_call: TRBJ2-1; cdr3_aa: CASSYIVLAGTYNEQFF
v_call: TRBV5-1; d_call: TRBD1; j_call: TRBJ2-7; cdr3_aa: CASSYGTEYEQYF
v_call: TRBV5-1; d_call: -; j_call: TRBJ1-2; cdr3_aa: CASSLDVDGYGYTF
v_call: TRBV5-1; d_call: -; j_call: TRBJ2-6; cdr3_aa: CASSFSDGYSGANVLTF
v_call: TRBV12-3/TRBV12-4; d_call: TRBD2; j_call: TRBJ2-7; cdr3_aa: CASVPAASGENEQYF
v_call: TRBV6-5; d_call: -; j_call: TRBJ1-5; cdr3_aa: CASSYSPHDQPQHF
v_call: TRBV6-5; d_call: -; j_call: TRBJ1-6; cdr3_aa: CASSYIPTNSPLHF
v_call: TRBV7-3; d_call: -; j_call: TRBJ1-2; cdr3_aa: CASSYEQGTLGYTF
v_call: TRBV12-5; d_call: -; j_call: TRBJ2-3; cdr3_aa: CASALGGPGDTQYF
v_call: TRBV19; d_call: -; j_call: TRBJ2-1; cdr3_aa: CASSRVRDINNEQFF
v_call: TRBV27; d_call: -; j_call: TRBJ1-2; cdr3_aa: CASRSRVNYGYTF
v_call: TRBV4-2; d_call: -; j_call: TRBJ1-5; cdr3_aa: CASSQASDTGQPQHF
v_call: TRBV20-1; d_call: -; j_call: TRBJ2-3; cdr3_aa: CSARDRGTTDTQYF
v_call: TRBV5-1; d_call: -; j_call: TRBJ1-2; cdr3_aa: CASSSSFGYTF
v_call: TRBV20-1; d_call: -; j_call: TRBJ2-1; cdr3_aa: CSAYMRGGVYNEQFF
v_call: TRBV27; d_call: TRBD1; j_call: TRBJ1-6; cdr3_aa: CASSVEQGLSPLHF
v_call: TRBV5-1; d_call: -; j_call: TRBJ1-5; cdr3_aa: CASSLEGSGQPQHF
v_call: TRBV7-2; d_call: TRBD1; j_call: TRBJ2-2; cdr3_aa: CASSIIGQVAGGELFF
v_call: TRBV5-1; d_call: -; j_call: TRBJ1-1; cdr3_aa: CASSLVLGSEAFF
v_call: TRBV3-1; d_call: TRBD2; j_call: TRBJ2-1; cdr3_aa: CASSQDTSGGHNEQFF
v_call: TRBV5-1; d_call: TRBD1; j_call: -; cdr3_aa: CASSEGARETQYF
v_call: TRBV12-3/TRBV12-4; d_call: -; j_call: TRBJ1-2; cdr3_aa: CASSRPGAANYGYTF
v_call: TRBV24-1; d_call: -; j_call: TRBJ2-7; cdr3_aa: CATSDFGDNEQYF
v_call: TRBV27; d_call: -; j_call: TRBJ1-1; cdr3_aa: CAVHWAGETFF
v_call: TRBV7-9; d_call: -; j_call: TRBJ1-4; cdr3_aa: CASSARNNEKLFF
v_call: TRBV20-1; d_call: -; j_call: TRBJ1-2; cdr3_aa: CSARDAGAGNYGANYGYTF
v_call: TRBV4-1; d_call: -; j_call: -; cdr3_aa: CASSQTGSEQYF
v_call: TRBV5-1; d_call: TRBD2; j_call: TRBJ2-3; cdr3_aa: CASTRAGTTDTQYF
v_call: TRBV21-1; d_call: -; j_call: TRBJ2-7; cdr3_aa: CASDPRPYRNFYEQYF
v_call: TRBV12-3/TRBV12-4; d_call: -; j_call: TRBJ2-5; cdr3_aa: CASTPWGGRQETQYF
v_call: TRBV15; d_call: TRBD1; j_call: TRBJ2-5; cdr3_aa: CATSRDTYRGNEQYF
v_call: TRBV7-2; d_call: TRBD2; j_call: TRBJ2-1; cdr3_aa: CASSSSGGDYNEQFF
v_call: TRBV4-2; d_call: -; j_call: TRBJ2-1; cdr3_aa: CASIGDPYNEQFF
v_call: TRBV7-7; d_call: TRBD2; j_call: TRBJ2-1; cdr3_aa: CASSLGASGEYNEQFF
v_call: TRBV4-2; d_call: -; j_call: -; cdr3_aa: CASSQAGGSRETQYF
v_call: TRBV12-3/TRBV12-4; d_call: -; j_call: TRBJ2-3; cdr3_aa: CAIRRGTDTQYF
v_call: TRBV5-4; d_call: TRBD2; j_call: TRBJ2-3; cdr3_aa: CASSQGLAGASDTQYF
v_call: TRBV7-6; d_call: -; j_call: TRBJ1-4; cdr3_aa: CASSLEAISEKLFF
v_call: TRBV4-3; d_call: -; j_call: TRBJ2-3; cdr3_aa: CASSLTAGNTDTQCF
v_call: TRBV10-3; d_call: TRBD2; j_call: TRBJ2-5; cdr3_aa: CAISRLAGQETQYF
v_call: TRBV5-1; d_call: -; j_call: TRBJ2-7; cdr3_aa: CASSFARGWNFYSYEQYF
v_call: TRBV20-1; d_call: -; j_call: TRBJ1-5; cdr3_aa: CSVAGGDQPQHF
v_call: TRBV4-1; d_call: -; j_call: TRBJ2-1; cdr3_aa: CASSQGDPSYNEQFF
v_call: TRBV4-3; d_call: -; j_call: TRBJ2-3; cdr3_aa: CASSQSEGGSTDTQYF
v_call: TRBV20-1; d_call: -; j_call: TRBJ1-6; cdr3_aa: CSAREGRANSPLHF
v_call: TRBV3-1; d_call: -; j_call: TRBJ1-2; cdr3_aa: CASSQIDGPSYGYTF
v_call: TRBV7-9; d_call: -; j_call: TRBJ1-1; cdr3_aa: CASSLTSRAFF
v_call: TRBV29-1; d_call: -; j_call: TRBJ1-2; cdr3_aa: CSVEGGQAYGYTF
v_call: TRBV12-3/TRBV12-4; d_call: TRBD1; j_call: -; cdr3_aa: CASGQGSYNEQYF
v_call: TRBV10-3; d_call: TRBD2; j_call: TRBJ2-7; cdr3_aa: CAISAGLAGGAETNEQYF